The clone carrying this T cell receptor (beta chain) was detected only once. The data are from a study of blood T cell repertoires in COVID-19. About the study: COVID-19 samples from acute and convalescent phases originated in the United States, Italy and Spain. PBMCs, B-cell-depleted T cells, or T cells provided the cDNA or gDNA that made up the material.

Per the original methods: Using reference gene primer amplification, nucleated cell counts were estimated. The assay was immunoSEQ multiplex PCR, and TCRdb's table has in-frame clones only and misses some. The V and J calls and clone size are taken from that table; D and trimming were inferred from the DNA. This sample has fewer than 250,000 clones, with roughly 85% found just once. This CDR3 has 16 amino acids. Trimming removed 1 base at V and 4 bases at J, with 16 bases between. From germline, CDR1 is LGHDT and CDR2 YNNKEL (reference sequence). Study members were between 18 and 89 years old and lived in 20 to 25 US regions.

The chain recombines TRBV3-1 (or the pseudogene TRBV3-2) with TRBJ1-2; maybe TRBD1 (6 bases). The clonotype originates from a woman between 45 and 65 years old with acute COVID-19. Sample: PBMCs or T cells enriched from blood (not recorded which). CDR3 coding DNA: TGTGCCAGCAGCCAAGGTGGCAGGGGATGGGGCTATGGCTACACCTTC. This sequence encodes CASSQGGRGWGYGYTF.